This record concerns one T cell receptor beta chain sequence. These data are taken from a study of T cell responses to AZD1222 COVID-19 vaccine. Clones were sequenced by immunoSEQ multiplex PCR, and TCRdb holds only the in-frame ones, with some missing. The sample carries roughly 160,000 clones, approximately 94% recorded once. The sequence derives from an adult in good health. The sample was peripheral blood, taken on day 0 of AZD1222 vaccination.

DNA of the CDR3: TGTGCCAGCAGCTTGAGGCAGGACCCCTCCTATGGCTACACCTTC. Translated: CASSLRQDPSYGYTF. This sequence joins TRBV5-4 and TRBJ1-2; D not certain. The CDR3 sequence is 15 residues long. V shed 1 base and J shed 4 bases, with 14 bases lying between them. Germline-derived CDR1 and CDR2 are SGHNT and YYREEE (reference sequence).